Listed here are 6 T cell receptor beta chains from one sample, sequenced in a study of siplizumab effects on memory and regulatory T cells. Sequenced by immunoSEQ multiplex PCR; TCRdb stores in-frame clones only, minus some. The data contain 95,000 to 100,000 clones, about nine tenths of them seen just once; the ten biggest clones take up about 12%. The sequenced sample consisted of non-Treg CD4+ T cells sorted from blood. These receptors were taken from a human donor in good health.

Here the CDR3 DNA reads TGCGCCAGCAGCTTGGCCGGGACAGAGTACAATGAGCAGTTCTTC. This sequence encodes CASSLAGTEYNEQFF. The chain employs TRBV5-1 and TRBJ2-1, with 7 bases that match TRBD1. The CDR3 sequence is 15 residues long. CDR1 and CDR2 (germline): SGHRS, YFSETQ. The V segment lost 0 bases and the J segment 4 bases; nucleotides outside the gene matches: 4.

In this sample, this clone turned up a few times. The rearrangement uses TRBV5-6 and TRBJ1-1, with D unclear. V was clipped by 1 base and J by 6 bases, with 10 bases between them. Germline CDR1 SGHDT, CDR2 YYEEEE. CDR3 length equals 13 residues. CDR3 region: CASSLSSPSEAFF. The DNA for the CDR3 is TGTGCCAGCAGCTTGTCCAGTCCCTCTGAAGCTTTCTTT. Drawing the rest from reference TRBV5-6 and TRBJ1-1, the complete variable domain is DAGVTQSPTHLIKTRGQQVTLRCSPKSGHDTVSWYQQALGQGPQFIFQYYEEEERQRGNFPDRFSGHQFPNYSSELNVNALLLGDSALYLCASSLSSPSEAFFGQGTRLTVV.

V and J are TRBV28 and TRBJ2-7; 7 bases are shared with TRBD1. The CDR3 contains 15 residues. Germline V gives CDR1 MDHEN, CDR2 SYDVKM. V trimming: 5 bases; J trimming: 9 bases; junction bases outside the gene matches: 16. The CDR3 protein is CASSIGQEIASWQYF. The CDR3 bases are TGTGCCAGCAGTATAGGACAGGAGATTGCTTCGTGGCAGTACTTC.

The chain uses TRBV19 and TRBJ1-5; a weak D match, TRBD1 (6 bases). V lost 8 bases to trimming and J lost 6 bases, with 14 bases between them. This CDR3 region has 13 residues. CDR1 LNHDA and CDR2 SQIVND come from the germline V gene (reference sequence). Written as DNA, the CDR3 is TGTGCCAGTCGTGGGGGGGCAGGTCAGCCCCAGCATTTT. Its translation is CASRGGAGQPQHF.

The CDR3 reads CASSLKGPYEQYF. Here the CDR3 DNA reads TGTGCCAGCAGTTTAAAGGGACCCTACGAGCAGTACTTC. This sequence joins TRBV28 and TRBJ2-7, with D perhaps given as TRBD1 or TRBD2 (5 bases each). The CDR3 has 13 amino acids. Trimming removed 2 bases at V and 2 bases at J, with 7 bases between. The germline gives CDR1 MDHEN, CDR2 SYDVKM.

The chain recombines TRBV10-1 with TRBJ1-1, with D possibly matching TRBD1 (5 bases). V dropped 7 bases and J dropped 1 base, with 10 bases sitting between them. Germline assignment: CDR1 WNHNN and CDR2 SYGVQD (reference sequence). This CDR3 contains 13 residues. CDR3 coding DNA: TGCGCCAGCAACCGTACAGGGAACACTGAAGCTTTCTTT. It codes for CASNRTGNTEAFF.